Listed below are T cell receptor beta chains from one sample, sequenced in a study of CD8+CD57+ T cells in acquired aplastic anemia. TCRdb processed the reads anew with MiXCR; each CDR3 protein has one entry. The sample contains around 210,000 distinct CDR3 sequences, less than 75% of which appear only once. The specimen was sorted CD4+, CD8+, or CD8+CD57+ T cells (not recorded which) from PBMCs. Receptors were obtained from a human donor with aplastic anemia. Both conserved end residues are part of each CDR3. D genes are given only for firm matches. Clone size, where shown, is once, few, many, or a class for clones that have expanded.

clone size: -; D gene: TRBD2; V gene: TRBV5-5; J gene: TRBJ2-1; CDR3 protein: CASGLELAAYNEQFF; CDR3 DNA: TGTGCCAGCGGCCTAGAACTAGCGGCCTACAATGAGCAGTTCTTC
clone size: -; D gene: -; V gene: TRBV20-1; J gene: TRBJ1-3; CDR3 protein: CSALTGTGNTIYF; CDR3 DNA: TGCAGTGCTCTAACAGGGACTGGAAACACCATATATTTT
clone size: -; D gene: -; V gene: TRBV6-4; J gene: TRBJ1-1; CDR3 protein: CASSSDSMNTEAFF; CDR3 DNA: TGTGCCAGCAGTTCGGACAGTATGAACACTGAAGCTTTCTTT
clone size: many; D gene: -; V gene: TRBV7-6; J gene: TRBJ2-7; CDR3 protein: CASSLGAATYEQYF; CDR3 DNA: TGTGCCAGCAGCTTAGGGGCAGCGACCTACGAGCAGTACTTC
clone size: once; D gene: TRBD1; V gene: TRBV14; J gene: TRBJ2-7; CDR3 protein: CASSQRKGAVLFYKQYF; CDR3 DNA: TGTGCCAGCAGCCAAAGAAAGGGGGCGGTCCTCTTTTACAAGCAGTACTTC
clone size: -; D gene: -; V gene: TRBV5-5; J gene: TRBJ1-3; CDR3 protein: CASSPQASSGNTIYF; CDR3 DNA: TGTGCCAGCAGCCCACAGGCCTCCTCTGGAAACACCATATATTTT
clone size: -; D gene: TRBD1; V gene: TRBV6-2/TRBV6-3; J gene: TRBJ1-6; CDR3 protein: CASSYTSGQVNLHF; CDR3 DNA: TGTGCCAGCAGTTACACTTCGGGACAGGTGAACCTCCACTTT
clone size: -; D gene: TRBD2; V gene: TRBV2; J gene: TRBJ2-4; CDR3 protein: CASSELAGRADIQYF; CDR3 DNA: TGTGCCAGCAGTGAGCTAGCGGGGCGGGCGGACATTCAGTACTTC
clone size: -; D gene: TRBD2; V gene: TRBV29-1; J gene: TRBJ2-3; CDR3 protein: CSVRAGLAGDTDTQYF; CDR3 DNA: TGCAGCGTGAGAGCCGGACTAGCGGGGGACACAGATACGCAGTATTTT
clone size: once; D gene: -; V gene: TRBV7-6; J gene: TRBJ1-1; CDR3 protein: CASSLGAQANTEAFF; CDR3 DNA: TGTGCCAGCAGCTTAGGAGCCCAGGCGAACACTGAAGCTTTCTTT
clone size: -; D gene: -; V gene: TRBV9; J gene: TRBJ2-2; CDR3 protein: CASTTGWQPSGELFF; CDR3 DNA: TGTGCCAGCACCACCGGCTGGCAGCCTAGTGGGGAGCTGTTTTTT
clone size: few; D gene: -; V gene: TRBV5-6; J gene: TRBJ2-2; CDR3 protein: CASSLDSANTGELFF; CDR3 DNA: TGTGCCAGCAGCTTGGACAGCGCGAACACCGGGGAGCTGTTTTTT
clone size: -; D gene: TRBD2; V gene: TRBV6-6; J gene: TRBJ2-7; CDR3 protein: CASASGRAYEQYF; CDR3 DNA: TGTGCCAGCGCTAGCGGGAGGGCCTACGAGCAGTACTTC
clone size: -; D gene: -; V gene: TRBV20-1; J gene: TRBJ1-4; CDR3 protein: CSARDGGSGEKLFF; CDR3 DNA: TGCAGTGCTAGAGATGGTGGGTCTGGTGAAAAACTGTTTTTT
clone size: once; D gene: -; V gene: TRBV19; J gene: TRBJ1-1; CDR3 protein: CASSIATGRKAFF; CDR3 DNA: TGTGCCAGTAGTATAGCTACAGGGCGAAAGGCTTTCTTT
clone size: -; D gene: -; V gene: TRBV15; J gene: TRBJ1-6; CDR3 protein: CATSTVGLASPLHF; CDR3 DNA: TGTGCCACCAGCACGGTAGGGTTAGCGTCACCCCTCCACTTT
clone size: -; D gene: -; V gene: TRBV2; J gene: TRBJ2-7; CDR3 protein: CASSDYGLSEQYF; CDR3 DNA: TGTGCCAGCAGTGATTATGGACTATCCGAGCAGTACTTC
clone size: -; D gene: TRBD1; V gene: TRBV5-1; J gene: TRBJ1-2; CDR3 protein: CASSLAVEGAYGYTF; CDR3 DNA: TGCGCCAGCAGCTTGGCCGTCGAGGGGGCGTATGGCTACACCTTC
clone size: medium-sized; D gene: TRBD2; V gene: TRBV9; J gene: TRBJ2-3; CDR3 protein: CASRPGGASTDTQYF; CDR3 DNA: TGTGCCAGCAGGCCCGGGGGGGCGAGCACAGATACGCAGTATTTT
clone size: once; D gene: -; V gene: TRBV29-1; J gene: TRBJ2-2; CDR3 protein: CSARRTAANTGELFF; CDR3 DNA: TGCAGCGCTAGAAGGACAGCCGCGAACACCGGGGAGCTGTTTTTT
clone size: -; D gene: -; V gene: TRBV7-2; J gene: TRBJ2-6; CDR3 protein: CASRVGANVLTF; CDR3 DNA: TGTGCCAGCAGGGTTGGGGCCAACGTCCTGACTTTC
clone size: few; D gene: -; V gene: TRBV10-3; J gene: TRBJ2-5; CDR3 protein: CAISESGSGETQYF; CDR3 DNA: TGTGCCATCAGTGAGTCCGGATCAGGAGAGACCCAGTACTTC
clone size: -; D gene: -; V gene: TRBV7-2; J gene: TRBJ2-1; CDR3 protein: CASSPLLSYNEQFF; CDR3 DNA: TGCGCCAGCAGCCCGCTATTGTCCTACAATGAGCAGTTCTTC
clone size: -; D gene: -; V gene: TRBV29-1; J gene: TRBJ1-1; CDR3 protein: CSVATTVNTEAFF; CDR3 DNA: TGCAGCGTCGCCACGACAGTTAACACTGAAGCTTTCTTT
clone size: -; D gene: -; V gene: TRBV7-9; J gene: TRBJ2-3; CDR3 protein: CASSLGAGFADTQYF; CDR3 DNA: TGTGCCAGCAGCTTAGGGGCAGGGTTTGCAGATACGCAGTATTTT
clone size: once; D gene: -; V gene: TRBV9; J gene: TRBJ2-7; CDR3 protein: CASSHWVNYEQYF; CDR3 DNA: TGTGCCAGCAGCCATTGGGTTAACTACGAGCAGTACTTC
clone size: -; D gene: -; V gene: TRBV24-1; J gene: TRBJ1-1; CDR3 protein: CATSEGILAFF; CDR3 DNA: TGTGCCACCAGCGAGGGTATTTTGGCTTTCTTT
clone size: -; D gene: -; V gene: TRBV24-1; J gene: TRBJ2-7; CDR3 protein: CASSLTGQNYEQYF; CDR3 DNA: TGTGCCAGCAGCTTGACCGGACAGAACTACGAGCAGTACTTC
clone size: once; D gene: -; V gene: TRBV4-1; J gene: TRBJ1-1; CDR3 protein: CASSQDTWENTEAFF; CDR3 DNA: TGCGCCAGCAGCCAAGATACATGGGAGAACACTGAAGCTTTCTTT
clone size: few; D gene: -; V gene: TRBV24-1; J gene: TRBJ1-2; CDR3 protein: CATSANRDHGYTF; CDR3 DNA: TGTGCCACCAGTGCCAACAGGGATCATGGCTACACCTTC
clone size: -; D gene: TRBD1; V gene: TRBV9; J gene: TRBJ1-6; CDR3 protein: CASSQGQGSSPLHF; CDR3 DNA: TGTGCCAGCAGCCAAGGACAGGGGAGTTCACCCCTCCACTTT
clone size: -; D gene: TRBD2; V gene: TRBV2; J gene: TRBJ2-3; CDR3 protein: CASSVRLAGRTDTQYF; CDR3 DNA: TGTGCCAGCAGTGTGAGACTAGCGGGGCGCACAGATACGCAGTATTTT
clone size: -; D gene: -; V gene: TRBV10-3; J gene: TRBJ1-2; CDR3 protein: CAISDSSENYGYTF; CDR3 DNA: TGTGCCATCAGTGATTCCAGTGAGAACTATGGCTACACCTTC
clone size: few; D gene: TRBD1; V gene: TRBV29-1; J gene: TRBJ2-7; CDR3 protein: CSVVVGQPYEQYF; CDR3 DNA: TGCAGCGTCGTTGTGGGACAGCCCTACGAGCAGTACTTC
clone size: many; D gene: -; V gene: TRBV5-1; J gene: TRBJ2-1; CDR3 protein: CASSFGWGQGSYNEQFF; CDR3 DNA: TGCGCCAGCAGCTTCGGTTGGGGGCAGGGTTCCTACAATGAGCAGTTCTTC
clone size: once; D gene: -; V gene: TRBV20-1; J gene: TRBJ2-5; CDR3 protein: CRQSGTQVTETQYF; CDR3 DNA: TGCAGACAATCCGGGACCCAGGTAACGGAGACCCAGTACTTC
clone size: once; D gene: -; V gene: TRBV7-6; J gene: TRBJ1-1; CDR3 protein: CASSLVGYGTEAFF; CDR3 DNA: TGTGCCAGCAGCTTAGTAGGGTACGGGACTGAAGCTTTCTTT
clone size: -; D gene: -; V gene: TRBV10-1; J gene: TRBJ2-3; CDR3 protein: CASGTGNTQYF; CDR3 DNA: TGCGCCAGCGGCACAGGGAACACGCAGTATTTT
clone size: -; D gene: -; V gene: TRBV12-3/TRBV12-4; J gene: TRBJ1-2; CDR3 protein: CATWGQGNCGYTF; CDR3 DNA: TGTGCCACTTGGGGGCAGGGGAACTGTGGCTACACCTTC
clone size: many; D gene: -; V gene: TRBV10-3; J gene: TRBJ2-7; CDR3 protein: CAISRAREQDEQYF; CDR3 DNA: TGTGCCATCAGTAGGGCGCGGGAACAAGACGAGCAGTACTTC
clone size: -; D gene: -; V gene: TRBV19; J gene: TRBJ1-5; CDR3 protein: CASSIDTSNQPQHF; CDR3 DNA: TGTGCCAGTAGTATCGACACTAGCAATCAGCCCCAGCATTTT
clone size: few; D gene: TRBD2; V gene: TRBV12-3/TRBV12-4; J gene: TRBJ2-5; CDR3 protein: CAVGASGPETQYF; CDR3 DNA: TGTGCCGTCGGAGCTAGCGGTCCGGAGACCCAGTACTTC
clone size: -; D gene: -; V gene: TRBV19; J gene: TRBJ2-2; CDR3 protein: CASSIHGGDTGELFF; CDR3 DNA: TGTGCCAGTAGTATTCATGGCGGGGACACCGGGGAGCTGTTTTTT
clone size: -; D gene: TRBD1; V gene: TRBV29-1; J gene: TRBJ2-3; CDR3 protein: CSVGGGQGRLDTQYF; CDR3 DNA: TGCAGCGTTGGGGGGGGACAGGGGCGTTTAGATACGCAGTATTTT
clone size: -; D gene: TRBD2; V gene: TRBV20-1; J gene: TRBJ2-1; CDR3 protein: CSARDQAGGGVRVEREQFF; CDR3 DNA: TGCAGTGCTAGAGATCAAGCGGGAGGGGGGGTTAGGGTGGAGCGCGAGCAGTTCTTC
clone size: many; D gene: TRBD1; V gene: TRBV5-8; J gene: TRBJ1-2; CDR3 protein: CASSAEPTGGNGYTF; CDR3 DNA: TGTGCCAGCAGCGCCGAACCGACAGGGGGAAACGGCTACACCTTC
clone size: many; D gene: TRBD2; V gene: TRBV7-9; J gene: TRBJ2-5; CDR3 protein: CASSSGLVSLETQYF; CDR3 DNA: TGTGCCAGCAGCTCAGGACTAGTGAGCTTAGAGACCCAGTACTTC
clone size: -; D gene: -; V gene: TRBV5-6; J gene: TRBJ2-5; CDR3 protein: CASRGRVETQYF; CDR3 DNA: TGTGCCAGCAGGGGCAGGGTGGAGACCCAGTACTTC
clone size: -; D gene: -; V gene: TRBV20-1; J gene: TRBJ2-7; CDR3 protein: CSARAPRQAYEQYF; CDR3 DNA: TGCAGTGCTAGAGCCCCTCGACAGGCCTACGAGCAGTACTTC
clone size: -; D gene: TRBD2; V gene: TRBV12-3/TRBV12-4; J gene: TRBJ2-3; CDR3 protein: CASSWTSVVDTQYF; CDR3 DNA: TGTGCCAGCAGTTGGACTAGCGTAGTAGATACGCAGTATTTT
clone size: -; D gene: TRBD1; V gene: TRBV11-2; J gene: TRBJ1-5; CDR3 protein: CASSPQDRLDQPQHF; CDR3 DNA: TGTGCCAGCAGTCCTCAGGACAGGCTCGATCAGCCCCAGCATTTT
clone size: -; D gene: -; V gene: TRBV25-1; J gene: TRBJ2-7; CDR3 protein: CASSEIRGTGNYEQYF; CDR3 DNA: TGTGCCAGCAGTGAAATAAGAGGGACCGGTAACTACGAGCAGTACTTC
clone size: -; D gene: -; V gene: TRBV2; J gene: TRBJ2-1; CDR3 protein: CASEEVTSYNEQFF; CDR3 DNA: TGTGCCAGCGAAGAGGTAACCTCCTACAATGAGCAGTTCTTC
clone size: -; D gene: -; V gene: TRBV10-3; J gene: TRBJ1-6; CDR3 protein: CASSLGGPAPLHF; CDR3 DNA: TGTGCCAGCAGTTTGGGGGGGCCGGCACCCCTCCACTTT